These 25 T cell receptor beta chains originate from one sample sequenced in a study of beta chain features in type 1 diabetes. TCRB transcripts that were expressed got sequenced, as all of the isolated RNA had been reverse transcribed. Sequencing was performed with immunoSEQ multiplex PCR; in TCRdb, only in-frame clones are kept and a portion is missing. The data hold around 13,000 clones, with about 49% observed a single time. Specimen: stem cell memory CD4+ T cells from blood. The receptors stem from a man between 18 and 29 years old in good health.

This chain joins TRBV19 and TRBJ2-1; 14 bases line up with TRBD2. The ends lost 4 bases at V and 8 bases at J; junction bases unmatched: 7. This CDR3 is built from 16 residues. From germline, CDR1 is LNHDA and CDR2 SQIVND (reference sequence). In DNA, the CDR3 is TGTGCCAGTAGTAAAAGGGGACTAGCGGGGGACGATGAGCAGTTCTTC. Encoded protein: CASSKRGLAGDDEQFF.

The chain joins TRBV7-9 to TRBJ1-6, with D uncertain. This CDR3 comprises 14 residues. Germline CDR1 and CDR2: SEHNR and FQNEAQ (reference sequence). Trimming removed 3 bases at V and 9 bases at J, with 12 bases between. CDR3 region: CASSFGDSVSPLHF. The CDR3 DNA reads TGTGCCAGCAGCTTCGGAGACTCCGTTTCACCCCTCCACTTT.

The chain carries TRBV18 and TRBJ2-5, with unresolved D. The V gene lost 0 bases and the J gene lost 4 bases, with 12 bases spanning the gap. This CDR3 is built from 15 residues. Germline V gives CDR1 KGHSH, CDR2 LQKENI. Written as DNA, the CDR3 is TGTGCCAGCTCACCACCAGTGATTCGAGGAGAGACCCAGTACTTC. Translated: CASSPPVIRGETQYF.

This clone was detected only a few times. This chain connects TRBV29-1 to TRBJ1-5, with TRBD1 matching over 8 bases. Germline V CDR1 and CDR2: SQVTM, ANQGSEA. The trim removed 4 bases at V and 0 bases at J, leaving 2 bases unmatched. The CDR3 covers 14 residues. The CDR3 region has the DNA TGCAGCGTTGCTACAGGGGGTAGCAATCAGCCCCAGCATTTT. Residues: CSVATGGSNQPQHF.

The CDR3 DNA is TGTGCCAGCAGGATGACTAGCGGGGTATACAATGAGCAGTTCTTC. Its translation: CASRMTSGVYNEQFF. The gene calls are TRBV6-5 and TRBJ2-1; 11 bases align to TRBD2. The trim removed 6 bases at V and 4 bases at J, leaving 5 bases unmatched. Germline V gene sequence: CDR1 MNHEY, CDR2 SVGAGI. The CDR3 has 15 residues.

The chain combines TRBV7-9 with TRBJ2-1; TRBD2 matches at 8 bases. The CDR3 consists of 11 residues. With 11 bases clipped from V and 15 bases from J, the junction kept 12 bases outside the gene matches. Germline V gene lookup returns CDR1 SEHNR and CDR2 FQNEAQ (reference sequence). CDR3: CAGNLGGGLFF. The CDR3 DNA reads as TGTGCCGGGAATTTGGGCGGGGGGCTGTTCTTC. Complete variable domain (other parts from reference TRBV7-9 and TRBJ2-1): DTGVSQNPRHKITKRGQNVTFRCDPISEHNRLYWYRQTLGQGPEFLTYFQNEAQLEKSRLLSDRFSAERPKGSFSTLEIQRTEQGDSAMYLCAGNLGGGLFFGPGTRLTVL.

V gene TRBV4-1 combines with J gene TRBJ2-1; maybe TRBD1 (5 bases). Trimming removed 2 bases from V and 4 bases from J, with 12 bases in between. Germline-derived CDR1 and CDR2 are MGHRA and YSYEKL. The CDR3 length is 15 residues. For the CDR3, the DNA is TGCGCCAGCAGCCAATCGCAGGGCGTTTACAATGAGCAGTTCTTC. It translates to CASSQSQGVYNEQFF.

This chain connects TRBV7-2 to TRBJ1-5; D not certain. This CDR3 spans 13 amino acids. CDR1 is SGHTA, CDR2 FQGNSA, per germline. V shed 2 bases and J shed 4 bases, with 6 bases lying between them. CDR3 sequence: CASSLQENQPQHF. The DNA for the CDR3 is TGTGCCAGCAGCTTACAGGAAAATCAGCCCCAGCATTTT.

This clone occurred a few times. V and J are TRBV28 and TRBJ1-3; 9 nucleotides agree with TRBD1. J gave up 6 bases and V 6 bases, and 9 bases lay outside the gene matches. Germline assignment: CDR1 MDHEN and CDR2 SYDVKM. The CDR3 length is 15 residues. Here the CDR3 reads CASRSVDRGKNTIYF. The CDR3 nucleotides are TGTGCCAGCAGATCCGTGGACAGGGGAAAAAACACCATATATTTT.

This rearrangement joins TRBV15 to TRBJ1-5; 7 bases match TRBD1. The CDR3 is made up of 17 amino acids. Germline loops: CDR1 LNHNV, CDR2 YYDKDF (reference sequence). V lost 7 bases, J lost 2 bases, and 14 bases stayed unmatched. Written as DNA, the CDR3 is TGTGCCACCACCCGGACAGGTCTGGGGGGTGGCAATCAGCCCCAGCATTTT. Translated, it gives CATTRTGLGGGNQPQHF.

The J gene is TRBJ2-1, the V gene TRBV27; 15 nucleotides line up with TRBD2. V lost 8 bases, J lost 10 bases, and 9 bases stayed unmatched. CDR1 and CDR2 from the germline V gene are MNHEY and SMNVEV (reference sequence). The CDR3 runs 15 residues. DNA for the CDR3: TGTGCCAGCGGCGGATGGACTAGCGGGGGGGCCGAGCAGTTCTTC. As protein: CASGGWTSGGAEQFF.

This clone was seen a few times. This chain links TRBV7-2 with TRBJ2-5; maybe TRBD2 (7 bases). The length of the CDR3 is 15 residues. Germline CDR1 is SGHTA and CDR2 is FQGNSA. V lost 3 bases and J lost 7, with 18 bases in between. For the CDR3, the DNA is TGTGCCAGCAGCTTTTCCCGAGAGGGGGGGCGGACCCAGTACTTC. It translates to CASSFSREGGRTQYF.

This clone was observed a few times. CDR3 sequence reads: CASSPTGGEPQHF. CDR3 in DNA: TGTGCCAGCTCACCGACAGGGGGTGAGCCCCAGCATTTT. This rearrangement joins TRBV18 to TRBJ1-5, with 9 bases aligning to TRBD1. V lost 3 bases, J lost 8 bases, and 2 bases stayed unmatched. The CDR3 contains 13 residues. In germline, CDR1 is KGHSH, CDR2 LQKENI.

The genes are TRBV9 and TRBJ2-7; possibly TRBD2 for D (6 bases). CDR3 length equals 14 residues. Trimming removed 0 bases at V and 1 base at J, with 8 bases between. Germline V gives CDR1 SGDLS, CDR2 YYNGEE. The CDR3 nucleotides read TGTGCCAGCAGCGTAGTCGGGGGTTCCTACGAGCAGTACTTC. As protein: CASSVVGGSYEQYF.

This clone was seen only a few times. The chain has TRBV6-5 and TRBJ1-2; 8 bases fit TRBD1. Germline CDR1 MNHEY, CDR2 SVGAGI. The CDR3 spans 15 residues. J lost 1 base, V lost 0 bases, and 1 base had no gene match. The DNA for the CDR3 is TGTGCCAGCAGTTACTCGGGACAGGATAACTATGGCTACACCTTC. Its translation is CASSYSGQDNYGYTF.

The rearrangement links TRBV10-3 to TRBJ2-7; 8 nucleotides align to TRBD1. J gave up 5 bases and V 6 bases, and 6 bases lay outside the gene matches. The germline V gene has CDR1 ENHRY and CDR2 SYGVKD. This CDR3 spans 13 amino acids. CDR3 DNA: TGTGCCATCAGGACAGGGGAGTTCGACGAGCAGTACTTC. Its protein product is CAIRTGEFDEQYF.

This rearrangement joins TRBV6-6 to TRBJ2-1, with TRBD2 as a possible D gene (6 bases). The ends were cut back, 6 bases at V and 0 bases at J, with 12 bases in the middle. The CDR3 runs to 15 residues. Per the germline V gene, CDR1 is MNHNY and CDR2 is SVGAGI (reference sequence). CDR3 amino acids: CASRSLANSYNEQFF. In DNA, the CDR3 is TGTGCCAGCAGGTCCCTAGCGAACTCCTACAATGAGCAGTTCTTC.

This clone was recorded a few times. V gene TRBV28 combines with J gene TRBJ2-7; 7 nucleotides line up with TRBD1. The CDR3 contains 13 residues. Looked up from germline, CDR1 is MDHEN and CDR2 is SYDVKM. V lost 3 bases to trimming and J lost 2 bases; unmatched junction nucleotides: 1. CDR3 loop: CASSLGQPYEQYF. CDR3 sequence (DNA): TGTGCCAGCAGTTTGGGACAGCCCTACGAGCAGTACTTC.

V is TRBV4-3 and J is TRBJ2-3; D gene unclear. Germline CDR1 reads LGHNA; CDR2 reads YSLEER. V was shortened by 1 base and J by 0 bases, with 8 bases between the two germline ends. The CDR3 consists of 15 residues. The CDR3 nucleotides are TGCGCCAGCAGCCAAGGGCATGGCAGCACAGATACGCAGTATTTT. Translating it yields CASSQGHGSTDTQYF.

The rearrangement uses TRBV7-2 and TRBJ2-3; 9 positions agree with TRBD2. Germline V lookup: CDR1 SGHTA, CDR2 FQGNSA. Trimming removed 3 bases from V and 1 base from J; junction bases left unmatched: 11. The CDR3 totals 18 residues. CDR3 in amino acids: CASSFRRGGGFGTDTQYF. DNA of the CDR3: TGTGCCAGCAGCTTTAGGCGGGGGGGCGGTTTTGGCACAGATACGCAGTATTTT. Full variable domain (remainder filled in from reference TRBV7-2 and TRBJ2-3): GAGVSQSPSNKVTEKGKDVELRCDPISGHTALYWYRQSLGQGLEFLIYFQGNSAPDKSGLPSDRFSAERTGGSVSTLTIQRTQQEDSAVYLCASSFRRGGGFGTDTQYFGPGTRLTVL.

The chain carries TRBV11-2 and TRBJ2-6; weak D call: TRBD2 (5 bases). Germline CDR1 is SGHAT and CDR2 is FQNNGV. The V end lost 5 bases, the J end lost 0 bases, and 8 bases lay between the germline ends. CDR3 size: 15 residues. CDR3 nucleotide sequence: TGTGCCAGCAGCCACCGGGGCTCTGGGGCCAACGTCCTGACTTTC. This gives the protein CASSHRGSGANVLTF. Filled out from reference TRBV11-2 and TRBJ2-6, the complete variable domain reads EAGVAQSPRYKIIEKRQSVAFWCNPISGHATLYWYQQILGQGPKLLIQFQNNGVVDDSQLPKDRFSAERLKGVDSTLKIQPAKLEDSAVYLCASSHRGSGANVLTFGAGSRLTVL.

This clone occurred a few times. The chain employs TRBV7-2 and TRBJ2-2; TRBD1 matches at 9 bases. The CDR3 extends over 14 amino acids. The J segment lost 2 bases and the V segment lost 6 bases, leaving 1 base of the junction unmatched. Germline CDR1 SGHTA, CDR2 FQGNSA. The CDR3 spells CASRGQGNTGELFF. Here the CDR3 DNA reads TGTGCCAGCAGGGGACAGGGTAACACCGGGGAGCTGTTTTTT.

The rearrangement uses TRBV5-1 and TRBJ2-5; 9 bases are a match to TRBD1. The J call may be incorrect, as the DNA end agrees better with TRBJ2-7. Germline V gives CDR1 SGHRS, CDR2 YFSETQ. The CDR3 is made up of 15 amino acids. CDR3 protein: CASSWTGQGGYEQYF. Here the CDR3 DNA reads TGCGCCAGCAGCTGGACGGGACAGGGAGGTTACGAGCAGTACTTC.

A few counts support this clone. The chain has TRBV30 and TRBJ2-1; 7 nucleotides align to TRBD2. Germline V gene data show CDR1 as GTSNPN and CDR2 as SVGIG (reference sequence). This CDR3 has 16 residues. The trim removed 2 bases at V and 0 bases at J, leaving 7 bases unmatched. The CDR3 region has the DNA TGTGCCTGGAGTCTATGGCGCGGGAGCTCCTACAATGAGCAGTTCTTC. This sequence encodes CAWSLWRGSSYNEQFF.

This clone has just a few counts. The chain carries TRBV18 and TRBJ2-3; D is uncertain. CDR1 is KGHSH, CDR2 LQKENI, per germline. Between the trimmed V and J ends, which lost 1 base and 2 bases, there was a span of 10 bases. This CDR3 has 15 residues. CDR3 protein: CASSPLPTFTDTQYF. In DNA form, the CDR3 reads TGTGCCAGCTCACCACTCCCTACTTTCACAGATACGCAGTATTTT.